The source of this T cell receptor beta chain is a study of response to subunit inactivated influenza vaccine. V gave up 3 bases and J gave up 3 bases; unmatched junction bases: 1. CDR1 SGHDT and CDR2 YYEEEE come from the germline V gene. The CDR3 is 13 residues long. Turning to this clonotype: No antigen is known for it. With a much larger clone just one base away, this may be a read error.

Study-wide results and caveats: Each seasonal flu vaccination may recruit only limited new T cells, authors suggested.

TCRdb independently ran MiXCR on the RT-PCR reads; one entry per CDR3 protein. Of around 490,000 distinct CDR3 sequences in the sample, approximately 7.7% were seen once. The chain joins TRBV5-6 to TRBJ1-1; 8 bases align to TRBD1. The sequence was obtained from a man aged 45 to 70 who received an inactivated influenza vaccine. The sample consisted of PBMCs from blood, taken roughly 24 months after vaccination. The CDR3 DNA follows: TGTGCCAGCAGCTGGGGACAGGACACTGAAGCTTTCTTT. It is translated as CASSWGQDTEAFF.